The entry that follows covers one T cell receptor beta chain sequence. Its matching antigen is unknown. A junction end diverges from the germline sequence, so it may reflect a read error. It was into CD45RA+ naive and CD45RA-negative memory subsets that the CD4+ cells were split. This record belongs to a study of shared clonotypes between healthy human individuals. Notes on the study in general: Researchers found naive subsets generally carried larger estimated richness than memory subsets. Between a handful of donors, naive CD4 clonotypes were shared at a level of around 5.1%.

At a deep level, the assay was run. Assay: immunoSEQ multiplex PCR; the TCRdb copy retains only in-frame clones and omits some. The sample holds 500,000 or so clones, 90% to 96% seen once. The CDR3 has 15 amino acids. Germline CDR1 reads MNHNS; CDR2 reads SASEGT. The receptor comes from a woman aged 25 to 39 in good health. Sequenced sample: naive CD4+ T cells sorted from blood. Subset given: CD45RA+ positively selected. This chain uses TRBV6-1 with TRBJ2-2; 11 bases line up with TRBD2. CDR3 region: CASRTTSGNPGELFF. CDR3 nucleotide sequence: TGTGCCAGCAGAACGACTAGCGGGAACCCCGGGGAGCTGTTTTTT.